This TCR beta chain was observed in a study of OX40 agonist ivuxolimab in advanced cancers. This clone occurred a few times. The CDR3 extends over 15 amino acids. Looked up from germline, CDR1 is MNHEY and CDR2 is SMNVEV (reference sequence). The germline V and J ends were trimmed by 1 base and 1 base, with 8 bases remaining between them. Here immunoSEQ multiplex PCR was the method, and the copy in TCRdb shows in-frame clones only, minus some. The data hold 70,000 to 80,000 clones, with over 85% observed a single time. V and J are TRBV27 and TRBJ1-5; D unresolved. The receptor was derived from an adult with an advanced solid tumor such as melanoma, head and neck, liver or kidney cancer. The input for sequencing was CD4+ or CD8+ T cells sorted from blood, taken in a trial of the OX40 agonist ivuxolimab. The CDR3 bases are TGTGCCAGCAGTTTATATCAGAGCAGCAATCAGCCCCAGCATTTT. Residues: CASSLYQSSNQPQHF.